This T cell receptor beta chain was found in a study of T cells in tumors after PD-1 blockade. Notes on this clone: The antigen is undetermined.

Using immunoSEQ multiplex PCR, the repertoire was profiled, and TCRdb retains in-frame clones only, with some absent. This sample has around 46,000 clones, with about four fifths found just once. Genomic DNA template from tumor biopsies or peripheral blood, roughly 616 ng to 6,500 ng input. Overall study results and limits: Some novel exhausted tumor clones appeared in pre-treatment blood, suggesting peripheral recruitment.

The CDR3 covers 14 residues. The germline gives CDR1 MNHEY, CDR2 SMNVEV (reference sequence). With 5 bases removed from V and 3 bases from J, the gap between germline ends came to 13 bases. The chain carries TRBV27 and TRBJ1-2; D is unresolved. Sequenced material: PBMCs, taken before anti-PD-1 treatment. The clonotype was recovered from a human donor with basal cell carcinoma. CDR3 DNA sequence: TGTGCCAGCAGTCCCGATACGGGCTACTATGGCTACACCTTC. It translates to CASSPDTGYYGYTF.